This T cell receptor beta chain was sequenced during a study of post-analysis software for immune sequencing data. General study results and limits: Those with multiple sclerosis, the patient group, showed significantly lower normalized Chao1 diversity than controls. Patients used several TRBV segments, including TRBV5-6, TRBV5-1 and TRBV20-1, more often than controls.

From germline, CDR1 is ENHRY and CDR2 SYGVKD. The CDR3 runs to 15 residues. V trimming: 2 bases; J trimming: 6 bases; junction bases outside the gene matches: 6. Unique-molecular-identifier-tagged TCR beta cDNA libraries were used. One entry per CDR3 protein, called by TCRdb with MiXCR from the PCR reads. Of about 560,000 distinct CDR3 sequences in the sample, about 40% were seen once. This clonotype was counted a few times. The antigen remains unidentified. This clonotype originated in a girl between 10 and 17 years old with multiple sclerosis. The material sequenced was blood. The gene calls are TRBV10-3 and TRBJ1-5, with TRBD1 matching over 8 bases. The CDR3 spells CAISEQAGGRQPQHF. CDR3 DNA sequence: TGTGCCATCAGTGAGCAGGCAGGGGGCCGTCAGCCCCAGCATTTT.